This is a list of T cell receptor beta chains from one sample in a study of siplizumab effects on memory and regulatory T cells. Sequencing was performed with immunoSEQ multiplex PCR; in TCRdb, only in-frame clones are kept and a portion is missing. Found here are roughly 120,000 clones, under 95% of them singletons; the top ten hold under 0.75%. The sequenced sample consisted of Tregs sorted from blood. The source of these receptors is a human donor in good health. Each CDR3 is given with its conserved first and last residue. The D gene is left open where the match is weak. Not every row has a clone size; where given, it reads once, few, many or a size class.

clone size	V gene	D gene	CDR3 length	J gene	CDR3 DNA	CDR3 protein
-	TRBV7-9	TRBD2	15	TRBJ2-7	TGTGCCAGCAGTTCTCGCCCGGGACTAGCCGACGAGCAGTACTTC	CASSSRPGLADEQYF
once	TRBV25-1	-	11	TRBJ1-2	TGTGCCGCGACAGGTTTCTATGGCTACACCTTC	CAATGFYGYTF
-	TRBV5-8	TRBD1	18	TRBJ2-7	TGTGCCAGCAGCTCCGCACATACCGGGACAGGGGGTACCTACGAGCAGTACTTC	CASSSAHTGTGGTYEQYF
-	TRBV18	-	13	TRBJ1-5	TGTGCCAGCTCACTAAGAGTAAATCAGCCCCAGCATTTT	CASSLRVNQPQHF
few	TRBV9	-	15	TRBJ1-1	TGTGCCAGCAGCGTGACCGACAGGACGAACACTGAAGCTTTCTTT	CASSVTDRTNTEAFF
-	TRBV9	TRBD2	13	TRBJ2-1	TGTGCCAGCAGCTTGCGGGGGGGCTATGAGCAGTTCTTC	CASSLRGGYEQFF
-	TRBV18	-	15	TRBJ1-1	TGTGCCAGCTCACCACTCTGGGAGGTGAACACTGAAGCTTTCTTT	CASSPLWEVNTEAFF
-	TRBV5-1	-	12	TRBJ1-2	TGCGCCAGCAGGCCCGAGTCTCGTGGCTACACCTTC	CASRPESRGYTF
-	TRBV5-1	-	14	TRBJ2-3	TGCGCCAGCAGCTTGGGCTTTAGCACAGATACGCAGTATTTT	CASSLGFSTDTQYF
once	TRBV6-1	TRBD1	14	TRBJ1-1	TGTGCCAGCAGCGGACAGGCTGGGAACACTGAAGCTTTCTTT	CASSGQAGNTEAFF
-	TRBV9	-	14	TRBJ1-2	TGTGCCAGCAGCGTTCGGGGAGTTAACTATGGCTACACCTTC	CASSVRGVNYGYTF
-	TRBV19	TRBD1	16	TRBJ2-7	TGTGCCAGTAGTAACCCAGGACAGGGGAACTCCTACGAGCAGTACTTC	CASSNPGQGNSYEQYF
-	TRBV19	-	13	TRBJ2-1	TGTGCCAGTAAATTTACAGCGTACAATGAGCAGTTCTTC	CASKFTAYNEQFF
-	TRBV6-1	-	15	TRBJ1-5	TGTGCCAGCAGGGTTGGTTCCCTAAGCAATCAGCCCCAGCATTTT	CASRVGSLSNQPQHF
-	TRBV15	-	13	TRBJ2-2	TGTGCCACCAGCAGAGATAGCGGCCGGGAGCTGTTTTTT	CATSRDSGRELFF
-	TRBV6-5	-	13	TRBJ1-5	TGTGCCAGCAGTAGGAGGGGTCCTCAGCCCCAGCATTTT	CASSRRGPQPQHF
-	TRBV6-5	TRBD1	16	TRBJ2-7	TGTGCCAGCAGTTACTCTACAGGGGGTACGCCCTACGAGCAGTACTTC	CASSYSTGGTPYEQYF
-	TRBV5-1	TRBD2	16	TRBJ2-1	TGCGCCAGCAGCGCCGGGACTAGCGGGTTCTACAATGAGCAGTTCTTC	CASSAGTSGFYNEQFF
-	TRBV7-9	-	14	TRBJ1-2	TGTGCCAGCAGCTTGACAACTTCTAACTATGGCTACACCTTC	CASSLTTSNYGYTF
-	TRBV2	-	12	TRBJ1-1	TGTGCCAGCAGGGGACAGAACACTGAAGCTTTCTTT	CASRGQNTEAFF
once	TRBV6-5	TRBD1	15	TRBJ1-1	TGTGCCAGCAGCCTCCGACAGGGGCGAGGGACTGAAGCTTTCTTT	CASSLRQGRGTEAFF
-	TRBV29-1	-	14	TRBJ2-1	TGCAGCGTTTCTCAGTGGAGCTCCTACAATGAGCAGTTCTTC	CSVSQWSSYNEQFF
-	TRBV4-1	-	11	TRBJ1-1	TGCGCCAGCAGCCACCGAAGTGAAGCTTTCTTT	CASSHRSEAFF
-	TRBV7-2	-	14	TRBJ1-2	TGTGCCAGCAGCTTTGACCGGGGACTATATGGCTACACCTTC	CASSFDRGLYGYTF
once	TRBV6-6	-	12	TRBJ2-4	TGTGCCAGCTGTGGGCGCAGGAACATTCAGTACTTC	CASCGRRNIQYF
-	TRBV6-5	-	12	TRBJ1-2	TGTGCCAGCAGTTACGGGGGGCAGGGCTACACCTTC	CASSYGGQGYTF
few	TRBV5-1	TRBD2	16	TRBJ2-5	TGCGCCAGCAGCCCCTCCGGGACTAGCGGCCAAGAGACCCAGTACTTC	CASSPSGTSGQETQYF
once	TRBV30	-	14	TRBJ2-3	TGTGCCTGGAGTGAGCGGAGTCCCACAGATACGCAGTATTTT	CAWSERSPTDTQYF
-	TRBV7-9	-	17	TRBJ1-3	TGTGCCAGCAGCTTATTGGTGTACAGTTCAGCTGGAAACACCATATATTTT	CASSLLVYSSAGNTIYF
-	TRBV5-1	TRBD1	16	TRBJ1-1	TGCGCCAGCAAGTTATACGGGCTTACCGGGACAGCTAAAGCTTTCTTT	CASKLYGLTGTAKAFF
-	TRBV2	TRBD2	15	TRBJ2-4	TGTGCCAGCAGCTACGGGACTAGCGGCCTGGGCATTCAGTACTTC	CASSYGTSGLGIQYF
once	TRBV5-1	TRBD2	15	TRBJ2-1	TGCGCCAGCAGCTTGGGAGCGGGGGGGCCAAATGAGCAGTTCTTC	CASSLGAGGPNEQFF
-	TRBV6-1	-	10	TRBJ1-2	TGTGCCAGCGAAAACTATGGCTACACCTTC	CASENYGYTF
-	TRBV28	-	12	TRBJ1-1	TGTGCCAGCAGTCGGAGGCCCCCTGAAGCTTTCTTT	CASSRRPPEAFF
-	TRBV4-1	TRBD1	15	TRBJ2-5	TGCGCCAGCAGTCGGACGTCGACAGGGAAAGAGACCCAGTACTTC	CASSRTSTGKETQYF
-	TRBV5-1	-	14	TRBJ2-7	TGCGCCAGCAGCTTGTCGGGAGTGTCGCGCGAGCAGTACTTC	CASSLSGVSREQYF
-	TRBV6-5	-	15	TRBJ2-3	TGTGCCAGCAGTTACTCAGGGACAACCACAGATACGCAGTATTTT	CASSYSGTTTDTQYF
-	TRBV6-5	TRBD1	15	TRBJ1-2	TGTGCCAGCAGTTATCTTACAGGGGGCTTCTATGGCTACACCTTC	CASSYLTGGFYGYTF
-	TRBV7-2	-	13	TRBJ2-2	TGTGCCAGCAGCTTAGGGGGGACCGGGGAGCTGTTTTTT	CASSLGGTGELFF
once	TRBV15	-	17	TRBJ1-3	TGTGCCACCAGCAGAGGAATGGTCGCCCTCTCTGGAAACACCATATATTTT	CATSRGMVALSGNTIYF
-	TRBV29-1	-	14	TRBJ2-2	TGCAGCGTGGCCGGGACATCGAACACCGGGGAGCTGTTTTTT	CSVAGTSNTGELFF